Presented here are 9 T cell receptor beta chains from one specimen sequenced in a study of cytomegalovirus exposure and HLA in healthy donors. Primers for the PCR totalled 60 Vbeta and 13 Jbeta. Measured with immunoSEQ multiplex PCR; TCRdb has only the in-frame clones, and not every one. The sample lists about 170,000 clones; almost 75% were seen once. The sample consisted of PBMCs. These receptors all come from a woman younger than 35 in good health and CMV-seropositive.

The chain uses TRBV6-5 and TRBJ2-2, with 7 nucleotides matching TRBD2. The CDR3 has 15 amino acids. Germline V gene data show CDR1 as MNHEY and CDR2 as SVGAGI. Trimming at V came to 8 bases and at J to 4 bases, leaving 10 bases not matched to a gene. CDR3 coding DNA: TGTGCCAGCGGGTTTGCGGGGGATCTCACCGGGGAGCTGTTTTTT. Protein: CASGFAGDLTGELFF.

V and J are TRBV30 and TRBJ2-5, with 9 bases identical to TRBD1. This CDR3 comprises 13 residues. V shed 8 bases and J 5 bases; nucleotides not matched to a gene: 9. Per germline, CDR1 GTSNPN and CDR2 SVGIG (reference sequence). The CDR3 DNA reads as TGTGCCCATACAGGGGGCCGGGTCGAGACCCAGTACTTC. Amino acids: CAHTGGRVETQYF.

The J gene is TRBJ1-2, the V gene TRBV4-2, with D uncertain. CDR1 is LGHNA and CDR2 is YNFKEQ in the germline V gene. The CDR3 runs to 13 residues. The V and J ends lost 0 bases and 7 bases respectively, with 9 bases between them. The CDR3 DNA is TGTGCCAGCAGCCAAGATCAGGCGGGTGGCTACACCTTC. Protein product: CASSQDQAGGYTF.

The gene calls are TRBV5-1 and TRBJ2-1, with 7 bases fitting TRBD2. The CDR3 loop spans 15 amino acids. The V segment lost 1 base and the J segment 3 bases; nucleotides outside the gene matches: 4. Germline V gene sequence: CDR1 SGHRS, CDR2 YFSETQ. CDR3 protein: CASSLSGLDYNEQFF. DNA of the CDR3: TGCGCCAGCAGCTTGAGTGGACTAGACTACAATGAGCAGTTCTTC.

The rearrangement uses TRBV28 and TRBJ1-6; 7 bases line up with TRBD1. Germline assignment: CDR1 MDHEN and CDR2 SYDVKM. With 5 bases clipped from V and 5 bases from J, the junction kept 6 bases outside the gene matches. The CDR3 contains 15 residues. The CDR3 reads CASSTGELNNSPLHF. The CDR3 DNA reads as TGTGCCAGCAGTACAGGGGAGTTAAATAATTCACCCCTCCACTTT.

This chain uses TRBV6-5 with TRBJ2-1, with a weak D call TRBD1 (6 bases). In germline, CDR1 is MNHEY, CDR2 SVGAGI. The CDR3 is 15 amino acids. V was shortened by 5 bases and J by 4 bases, with 15 bases between the two germline ends. CDR3 protein: CASSPRGPLYNEQFF. CDR3 nucleotide sequence: TGTGCCAGCAGTCCCAGGGGCCCCCTTTACAATGAGCAGTTCTTC.

The chain links TRBV5-1 to TRBJ2-2; 7 nucleotides line up with TRBD2. The CDR3 runs 16 residues. The germline V gene has CDR1 SGHRS and CDR2 YFSETQ. J lost 7 bases, V lost 3 bases, and 12 bases had no gene match. The CDR3 loop is CASSSGGGRNRGELFF. The CDR3 DNA follows: TGCGCCAGCAGCTCAGGCGGGGGAAGGAATCGCGGGGAGCTGTTTTTT.

This CDR3 reads CASRKKGTTREQYF. CDR3 sequence (DNA): TGTGCCAGCAGAAAGAAAGGGACTACCCGCGAGCAGTACTTC. The rearrangement joins TRBV13 to TRBJ2-7, with TRBD2 matching over 7 bases. J gave up 6 bases and V 6 bases, and 11 bases lay outside the gene matches. The length of the CDR3 is 14 residues. CDR1 and CDR2 from the germline V gene are PRHDT and FYEKMQ (reference sequence).

CDR3 nucleotide sequence: TGTGCCAGCAGCAGGGCGGACAGGGGAGATACGCAGTATTTT. Its protein product is CASSRADRGDTQYF. V and J are TRBV5-4 and TRBJ2-3; TRBD1 matches at 9 bases. CDR1 and CDR2 from the germline V gene are SGHNT and YYREEE (reference sequence). V was clipped by 4 bases and J by 5 bases; unmatched bases: 5. CDR3 length: 14 amino acids.